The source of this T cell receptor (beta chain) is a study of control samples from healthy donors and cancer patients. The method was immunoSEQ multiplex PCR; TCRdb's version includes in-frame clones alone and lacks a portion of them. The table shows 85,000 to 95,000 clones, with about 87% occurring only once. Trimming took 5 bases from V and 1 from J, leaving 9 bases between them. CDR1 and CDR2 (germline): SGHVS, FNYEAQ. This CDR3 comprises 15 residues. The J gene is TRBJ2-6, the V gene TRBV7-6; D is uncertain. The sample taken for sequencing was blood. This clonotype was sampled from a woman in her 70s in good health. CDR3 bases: TGTGCCAGCAGCGAAGGATTATCTGGGGCCAACGTCCTGACTTTC. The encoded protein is CASSEGLSGANVLTF.